The clone carrying this T cell receptor (beta chain) has a single count. Its target is unknown. All donors qualified as healthy HIV-negative adults and had experienced no recent acute infections or vaccinations. The record originates from a study of shared clonotypes between healthy human individuals. Across the whole study: Donor composition was a couple of women and three men, aged 18 to 49.

General study results and limits: Larger estimated richness was generally seen in naive subsets than in memory subsets.

Each sorted subset replicate got 200 ng genomic DNA, approximately 27,000 genomes. Sequencing used immunoSEQ multiplex PCR; TCRdb keeps in-frame clones, though not all of them. The sample includes about 1.1 million clones, approximately 80% of them seen just once. The CDR3 is 14 amino acids. Deletions cut 4 bases from V and 5 bases from J, with 15 bases between. Per germline, CDR1 SGHNT and CDR2 YYREEE (reference sequence). The receptor's source is a man younger than 35 in good health. Some clones in this sample may be carry-over from other donors' samples. This rearrangement joins TRBV5-4 to TRBJ2-5, with a weak D call TRBD1 (5 bases). Sequencing was carried out using memory CD4+ T cells from PBMCs. Documented subset: CD45RA-negative fraction. Here the CDR3 reads CASSRPSGLETQYF. DNA for the CDR3: TGTGCCAGCAGCCGCCCTTCAGGGTTGGAGACCCAGTACTTC.